The T cell receptor (beta chain) under discussion was sequenced for a study of blood T cell repertoires in COVID-19. The overall study: Some COVID-19 samples were acute and others convalescent; all came from the United States, Italy and Spain. Sources were T cells, B-cell-depleted T cells, or PBMCs; the material itself was cDNA or gDNA.

In the study's own analysis: Nucleated cell number was recorded as an estimate derived from reference gene primer amplification. The protocol was immunoSEQ multiplex PCR, while the TCRdb copy is restricted to in-frame clones and leaves out a portion. The DNA was the basis for D and trimming; V, J and clone size are from that table. The sample includes some 170,000 clones, 60% to 85% of them seen just once. The CDR3 contains 14 residues. J was trimmed by 2 bases and V by 10 bases; bases with no gene match: 9. From germline, CDR1 is MNHEY and CDR2 SVGAGI. V usage is TRBV6-5 and J usage is TRBJ2-7, with TRBD1 matching 9 bases. Source material: peripheral blood. This TCR came from a man aged 65 to 79 with acute or convalescent COVID-19. CDR3 sequence reads: CATTPGQGAYEQYF. CDR3 nucleotides: TGTGCCACCACTCCGGGACAGGGAGCCTACGAGCAGTACTTC.